A selection of T cell receptor beta chains follows, all from one sample in a study of blood T cell repertoires in COVID-19. The data were produced by immunoSEQ multiplex PCR, yet TCRdb's version contains in-frame clones alone and is incomplete. The sample lists 250,000 to 300,000 clones, nearly 90% occurring once. The sample was PBMCs or T cells enriched from blood (not recorded which). All receptors derive from a woman aged 25-40 years who had recovered from COVID-19. CDR3s include the opening cysteine and the closing phenylalanine or tryptophan. The D gene is left open where the match is weak. Clone sizes are given selectively: once, few, many, or a class where the clone is expanded.

>.|.|TRBJ1-1|TRBV11-2
CASSPAGRQTEAFF
TGTGCCAGCAGCCCCGCGGGACGTCAAACTGAAGCTTTCTTT
>.|.|TRBJ2-7|TRBV11-2
CASSLMGLPTYEQYF
TGTGCCAGCAGCTTGATGGGACTCCCGACCTACGAGCAGTACTTC
>.|.|TRBJ1-2|TRBV9
CASSRQTEYNGYTF
TGTGCCAGCAGCCGACAGACTGAGTACAATGGCTACACCTTC
>TRBD1|.|TRBJ2-7|TRBV5-1
CASSQLQGVSYEQYF
TGCGCCAGCAGCCAGCTACAGGGGGTGTCCTACGAGCAGTACTTC
>TRBD2|.|TRBJ2-1|TRBV27
CASSWKGTNPPHEQFF
TGTGCCAGCAGTTGGAAGGGGACTAACCCACCCCATGAGCAGTTCTTC
>.|once|TRBJ2-3|TRBV30
CAWSIVRRGHTDTQYF
TGTGCCTGGAGTATCGTACGGCGGGGGCACACAGATACGCAGTATTTT
>.|.|TRBJ2-2|TRBV7-3
CASSPSESHTGELFF
TGTGCCAGCAGCCCCTCGGAGAGTCACACCGGGGAGCTGTTTTTT
>TRBD2|few|TRBJ2-7|TRBV27
CASSFNRLAGGSYEQYF
TGTGCCAGCAGTTTCAATCGACTAGCGGGGGGGTCCTACGAGCAGTACTTC
>.|.|TRBJ1-5|TRBV7-8
CASSLTAGQPQHF
TGTGCCAGCAGCTTAACCGCCGGGCAGCCCCAGCATTTT
>.|.|TRBJ1-6|TRBV9
CASSVAGYNSPLHF
TGTGCCAGCAGCGTAGCAGGGTATAATTCACCCCTCCACTTT
>TRBD2|.|TRBJ2-3|TRBV7-9
CATSTNRIAGGGPSRTDTQYF
TGTGCCACCAGCACTAATAGGATTGCGGGGGGAGGGCCGTCTCGCACAGATACGCAGTATTTT
>TRBD1|.|TRBJ1-4|TRBV10-3
CATCTGTGDEKLFF
TGTGCCACCTGTACCGGGACAGGAGACGAAAAACTGTTTTTT
>.|.|TRBJ2-3|TRBV5-4
CASSTGSDTQYF
TGTGCCAGCTCTACGGGGTCGGATACGCAGTATTTT
>.|.|TRBJ1-3|TRBV15
CATSRDLAGDTGNTIYF
TGTGCCACCAGCAGAGATCTCGCAGGGGATACTGGAAACACCATATATTTT
>.|.|TRBJ1-4|TRBV21-1
CASSNITGVGFEELFF
TGTGCCAGCAGCAACATTACCGGGGTAGGTTTCGAGGAACTGTTTTTT
>.|.|TRBJ1-6|TRBV6-2/TRBV6-3
CASSWTELSPTHNSPLHF
TGTGCCAGCAGTTGGACAGAGCTATCCCCGACTCATAATTCACCCCTCCACTTT
>TRBD1|once|TRBJ1-2|TRBV5-1
CASSLNGQGGSYTF
TGCGCCAGCAGCTTGAACGGACAGGGGGGCAGCTACACCTTC
>TRBD1|.|TRBJ1-2|TRBV25-1
CASQGGGNYGYTF
TGTGCCAGCCAGGGGGGAGGTAACTATGGCTACACCTTC
>TRBD2|.|TRBJ2-1|TRBV2
CASSEELAGVGPEQFF
TGTGCCAGCAGTGAAGAACTAGCGGGAGTTGGACCAGAGCAGTTCTTC
>TRBD1|.|TRBJ1-1|TRBV7-3
CASSRGQGGNTEAFF
TGTGCCAGCAGCCGTGGACAGGGGGGAAACACTGAAGCTTTCTTT
>.|.|TRBJ2-7|TRBV2
CASSVPLSYEQYF
TGTGCCAGCAGTGTCCCCCTCTCCTACGAGCAGTACTTC
>.|.|TRBJ2-1|TRBV6-1
CASSVGSGVSYNEQFF
TGTGCCAGCAGTGTGGGGAGCGGAGTCTCCTACAATGAGCAGTTCTTC
>.|.|TRBJ1-2|TRBV2
CASLDRRLGYTF
TGTGCCAGCCTCGACAGGCGGCTTGGCTACACCTTC
>TRBD2|.|TRBJ2-1|TRBV7-7
CASSLAETSGRWTYNEQFF
TGTGCCAGCAGCTTAGCGGAGACTAGCGGGAGGTGGACCTACAATGAGCAGTTCTTC
>.|.|TRBJ1-2|TRBV30
CAWSSGTNYGYTF
TGTGCCTGGAGTTCGGGTACTAACTATGGCTACACCTTC
>.|.|TRBJ1-6|TRBV20-1
CSASWEGGVPLHF
TGCAGTGCTAGTTGGGAGGGCGGGGTTCCCCTCCACTTT
>TRBD2|.|TRBJ2-7|TRBV6-1
CASSELAGGPYEQYF
TGTGCCAGCAGTGAATTGGCGGGGGGGCCCTACGAGCAGTACTTC
>.|.|TRBJ2-1|TRBV27
CASSLQGSEQFF
TGTGCCAGCAGTTTACAGGGAAGTGAGCAGTTCTTC
>TRBD2|.|TRBJ2-3|TRBV29-1
CSAGRLAASTDTQYF
TGCAGCGCTGGGAGGCTAGCGGCTAGCACAGATACGCAGTATTTT
>TRBD2|.|TRBJ2-7|TRBV27
CASSILPPAGASSYEQYF
TGTGCCAGCAGTATCCTACCCCCAGCGGGGGCGAGCTCCTACGAGCAGTACTTC
>TRBD1|.|TRBJ2-5|TRBV5-1
CASSLDRETQYF
TGCGCCAGCAGTCTGGACAGGGAGACCCAGTACTTC
>TRBD1|.|TRBJ1-5|TRBV27
CASSPWGQGPQPQHF
TGTGCCAGCAGCCCCTGGGGACAGGGCCCCCAGCCCCAGCATTTT
>TRBD1|.|TRBJ1-3|TRBV9
CASSLRDSQAFSGNTIYF
TGTGCCAGCAGCCTCCGGGACAGCCAGGCCTTCTCTGGAAACACCATATATTTT
>.|once|TRBJ1-1|TRBV6-5
CASTNSPKREAFF
TGTGCCAGCACCAACTCCCCCAAAAGGGAGGCTTTCTTT
>TRBD2|.|TRBJ2-3|TRBV9
CASSPTGTSPDTQYF
TGTGCCAGCAGCCCAACCGGGACTAGTCCAGATACGCAGTATTTT
>.|.|TRBJ2-1|TRBV19
CASRLGGNRGSEQFF
TGTGCCAGTAGACTTGGGGGGAATAGGGGTAGTGAGCAGTTCTTC
>.|.|TRBJ2-7|TRBV27
CASSDSVGYEQYF
TGTGCCAGCAGCGACAGCGTTGGGTACGAGCAGTACTTC
>.|.|TRBJ2-1|TRBV27
CASSLSSYNEQFF
TGTGCCAGCAGTCTAAGCTCCTACAATGAGCAGTTCTTC
>.|.|TRBJ1-4|TRBV11-3
CASSFKGLGAREKLFF
TGTGCCAGCAGCTTCAAGGGGTTAGGTGCTCGTGAAAAACTGTTTTTT
>.|.|TRBJ1-3|TRBV18
CASSPFRLSSGNTIYF
TGTGCCAGCTCACCCTTCAGACTGAGCTCTGGAAACACCATATATTTT
>.|.|TRBJ1-6|TRBV5-5
CASSLGNPATSPLHF
TGTGCCAGCAGCTTGGGCAATCCCGCTACGTCACCCCTCCACTTT
>.|.|TRBJ1-4|TRBV15
CATSRSRDIGEKLFF
TGTGCCACCAGCAGGTCGAGGGACATCGGAGAAAAACTGTTTTTT
>.|.|TRBJ1-1|TRBV27
CASSLEGAEAFF
TGTGCCAGCAGTTTAGAGGGGGCTGAAGCTTTCTTT
>.|.|TRBJ2-1|TRBV6-5
CASSYKGDNEQFF
TGTGCCAGCAGTTACAAAGGAGACAATGAGCAGTTCTTC
>TRBD2|.|TRBJ2-7|TRBV7-2
CASSPTSGRDYEQYF
TGTGCCAGCAGCCCCACTAGCGGACGAGATTACGAGCAGTACTTC
>TRBD1|.|TRBJ1-4|TRBV7-9
CASSTQGAGEKLFF
TGTGCCAGCAGCACACAGGGGGCTGGCGAAAAACTGTTTTTT
>.|.|TRBJ2-7|TRBV12-1
CASSFYPYEQYF
TGTGCCAGCAGCTTTTATCCCTACGAGCAGTACTTC
>.|.|TRBJ1-2|TRBV4-3
CASSQERNRTPRGYTF
TGCGCCAGCAGCCAAGAGCGGAACCGGACACCCAGGGGCTACACCTTC
>.|few|TRBJ1-5|TRBV7-9
CASSSTDPGVYSNQPQHF
TGTGCCAGCAGCTCGACAGACCCGGGGGTCTATAGCAATCAGCCCCAGCATTTT
>.|.|TRBJ1-1|TRBV6-5
CASSSNRNPTEAFF
TGTGCCAGCAGCAGCAACAGGAACCCCACTGAAGCTTTCTTT
>TRBD1|.|TRBJ1-5|TRBV19
CASTGGRNQPQHF
TGTGCCAGTACAGGGGGCCGCAATCAGCCCCAGCATTTT
>.|.|TRBJ2-7|TRBV4-1
CASSQVSGQTYEQYF
TGCGCCAGCAGCCAAGTGTCCGGACAGACCTACGAGCAGTACTTC
>TRBD1|.|TRBJ2-7|TRBV28
CASTIRGRDRASYEQYF
TGTGCCAGCACCATAAGGGGCCGGGACAGGGCATCCTACGAGCAGTACTTC
>TRBD2|.|TRBJ2-4|TRBV11-2
CASSRLVGGENIQYF
TGTGCCAGCAGCCGCCTCGTCGGGGGGGAGAACATTCAGTACTTC
>TRBD1|.|TRBJ1-1|TRBV7-8
CASSLVTGTGAGGKVMAFF
TGTGCCAGCAGCTTAGTAACGGGCACAGGGGCGGGGGGAAAGGTTATGGCTTTCTTT
>.|.|TRBJ1-3|TRBV9
CASSVGGLSGNTIYF
TGTGCCAGCAGCGTCGGGGGGCTCTCTGGAAACACCATATATTTT
>TRBD1|.|TRBJ1-2|TRBV12-3/TRBV12-4
CASSLRQGGGYTF
TGTGCCAGCAGTTTAAGACAGGGTGGAGGCTACACCTTC
>.|.|TRBJ2-7|TRBV6-5
CASSYSIRREQYF
TGTGCCAGCAGTTACTCGATTAGGAGGGAGCAGTACTTC
>.|.|TRBJ1-2|TRBV9
CASSVAPRTGLDYGYTF
TGTGCCAGCAGCGTAGCCCCAAGAACAGGGTTGGACTATGGCTACACCTTC
>TRBD1|.|TRBJ1-1|TRBV5-4
CASSALDRAKTEAFF
TGTGCCAGCAGCGCTTTGGACAGGGCGAAAACTGAAGCTTTCTTT